The 30 T cell receptor beta chains reported below all come from one sample, sequenced in a study of OX40 agonist ivuxolimab in advanced cancers. Only in-frame clones appear in the TCRdb table, and some are missing; sequencing was by immunoSEQ multiplex PCR. The data contain some 45,000 clones, around nine tenths of them singletons. The sample was CD4+ or CD8+ T cells sorted from blood, taken in a trial of the OX40 agonist ivuxolimab. These receptors originate from an adult with an advanced solid tumor such as melanoma, head and neck, liver or kidney cancer.

The chain combines TRBV7-9 with TRBJ1-4; a weak D match, TRBD1 (5 bases). This CDR3 is built from 16 residues. From germline, CDR1 is SEHNR and CDR2 FQNEAQ (reference sequence). Between the trimmed V and J ends, which lost 4 bases and 4 bases, there was a span of 16 bases. CDR3 sequence reads: CASSYPVGQINEKLFF. For the CDR3, the DNA is TGTGCCAGCAGCTATCCAGTGGGGCAGATTAATGAAAAACTGTTTTTT.

This chain joins TRBV7-9 and TRBJ2-7; TRBD1 or TRBD2 may be the D gene (5 bases each). The CDR3 totals 16 residues. Between the trimmed V and J ends, which lost 5 bases and 4 bases, there was a span of 21 bases. CDR1 and CDR2 from the germline V gene are SEHNR and FQNEAQ (reference sequence). The CDR3 DNA reads as TGTGCCAGCAGCCCGGGACGTGGATCGATAGGGTACGAGCAGTACTTC. Its protein product is CASSPGRGSIGYEQYF.

In DNA form, the CDR3 reads TGTGCCAGTAGTGCACAGGGATACCATGGCTACACCTTC. Its translation is CASSAQGYHGYTF. V gene TRBV19 combines with J gene TRBJ1-2; TRBD1 is a possible D gene (6 bases). Trimming stripped 5 bases from V and 6 bases from J, with 13 bases between. Germline CDR1 and CDR2: LNHDA and SQIVND (reference sequence). CDR3 length equals 13 residues.

The V call is TRBV27, the J call TRBJ2-3; no definite D call. The CDR3 is 14 amino acids. V lost 3 bases, J lost 7 bases, and 14 bases lay in between. Germline V gene lookup returns CDR1 MNHEY and CDR2 SMNVEV (reference sequence). DNA for the CDR3: TGTGCCAGCAGTTTTGGTCCGTTTGCGAATACGCAGTATTTT. Its translation: CASSFGPFANTQYF.

CDR3 sequence: CASKLGAIEKLFF. CDR3 DNA: TGTGCCAGCAAGTTAGGTGCGATTGAAAAACTGTTTTTT. The chain uses TRBV6-6 and TRBJ1-4; D uncertain. Germline CDR1 MNHNY, CDR2 SVGAGI (reference sequence). V was cut by 7 bases and J by 7 bases, with 13 bases left in between. This CDR3 spans 13 amino acids.

This clone was counted a single time. J is TRBJ2-3 and V is TRBV11-2, with no clear D. Looked up from germline, CDR1 is SGHAT and CDR2 is FQNNGV. The ends were cut back, 5 bases at V and 1 base at J, with 10 bases in the middle. The CDR3 is made up of 14 amino acids. The CDR3: CASSPPQGTDTQYF. CDR3 DNA: TGTGCCAGCAGCCCCCCCCAAGGCACAGATACGCAGTATTTT.

This chain connects TRBV13 to TRBJ2-1; 8 nucleotides agree with TRBD2. V dropped 5 bases and J dropped 7; count of bases not matched to a gene: 10. Germline V CDR1 and CDR2: PRHDT, FYEKMQ (reference sequence). The length of the CDR3 is 15 residues. In DNA form, the CDR3 reads TGTGCCAGCAGCCGCCGGGGGGGGCCACAGAATGAGCAGTTCTTC. Protein sequence: CASSRRGGPQNEQFF.

J is TRBJ1-1 and V is TRBV6-1, with D maybe TRBD1 (6 bases). Trimming removed 7 bases at V and 3 bases at J, with 15 bases between. Per the germline V gene, CDR1 is MNHNS and CDR2 is SASEGT. The CDR3 contains 14 residues. CDR3: CASTLRDTHTEAFF. The CDR3 nucleotides are TGTGCCAGCACTCTCCGGGACACCCACACTGAAGCTTTCTTT.

The chain is built from TRBV6-5 and TRBJ1-3, with no clear D. Per the germline V gene, CDR1 is MNHEY and CDR2 is SVGAGI. Trimming took 6 bases from V and 0 from J, leaving 12 bases between them. This CDR3 spans 15 amino acids. The CDR3: CASSPDGNSGNTIYF. The CDR3 coding sequence is TGTGCCAGCAGCCCCGACGGCAACTCTGGAAACACCATATATTTT.

The chain employs TRBV5-1 and TRBJ1-1; D is unclear. Looked up from germline, CDR1 is SGHRS and CDR2 is YFSETQ. With 3 bases removed from V and 8 bases from J, the gap between germline ends came to 11 bases. The CDR3 has 12 amino acids. CDR3 sequence reads: CASSYQEGEAFF. CDR3 sequence (DNA): TGCGCCAGCAGCTACCAAGAGGGCGAAGCTTTCTTT.

The J gene is TRBJ1-3, the V gene TRBV10-3; 7 nucleotides line up with TRBD1. The CDR3 consists of 16 residues. Unmatched junction bases numbered 5, after V lost 0 bases and J lost 3 bases. Germline V CDR1 and CDR2: ENHRY, SYGVKD. The CDR3 loop reads CAISESGQYLGNTIYF. CDR3 coding DNA: TGTGCCATCAGTGAGTCGGGACAGTACCTTGGAAACACCATATATTTT.

The chain is built from TRBV6-5 and TRBJ1-6; D is unresolved. V lost 5 bases to trimming and J lost 8 bases, with 4 bases between them. The CDR3 has 11 residues. The V gene's germline CDR1 is MNHEY and CDR2 SVGAGI. The CDR3 DNA reads as TGTGCCAGCAGTGCAGATTCACCCCTCCACTTT. Amino acid sequence: CASSADSPLHF.

V and J are TRBV9 and TRBJ1-5; weak D call: TRBD1 (5 bases). The CDR3 is made up of 15 amino acids. Germline-derived CDR1 and CDR2 are SGDLS and YYNGEE. Trimming stripped 4 bases from V and 3 bases from J, with 14 bases between. The CDR3 loop is CASSPVGGINQPQHF. CDR3 bases: TGTGCCAGCAGCCCCGTTGGGGGGATCAATCAGCCCCAGCATTTT.

This chain uses TRBV19 with TRBJ2-2; possibly TRBD1 or TRBD2 for D (5 bases each). Per the germline V gene, CDR1 is LNHDA and CDR2 is SQIVND (reference sequence). The CDR3 has 17 residues. V dropped 5 bases and J dropped 5 bases, with 21 bases sitting between them. As DNA, the CDR3 is TGTGCCAGTAGTTCCGGGGACCCGGTCCCGGGGACCGGGGAGCTGTTTTTT. Protein product: CASSSGDPVPGTGELFF.

V and J are TRBV13 and TRBJ2-6; D unclear. This CDR3 is built from 18 residues. In germline, CDR1 is PRHDT, CDR2 FYEKMQ (reference sequence). Trimming removed 2 bases at V and 0 bases at J, with 14 bases between. In nucleotides, the CDR3 is TGTGCCAGCAGCTTACTCGTGAGAATTCCCTCTGGGGCCAACGTCCTGACTTTC. Translating it yields CASSLLVRIPSGANVLTF.

V usage is TRBV5-6 and J usage is TRBJ2-3; D perhaps matches TRBD2 (5 bases). This CDR3 is 12 amino acids long. V was cut by 3 bases and J by 4 bases, with 6 bases left in between. Germline values: CDR1 SGHDT, CDR2 YYEEEE. The CDR3 here is CASSSGADTQYF. The CDR3, as DNA: TGTGCCAGCAGCTCCGGGGCAGATACGCAGTATTTT.

A single count supports this clone. The CDR3 region is CASSQGGDLETQYF. The CDR3 bases are TGCGCCAGCAGCCAAGGAGGGGACTTAGAGACCCAGTACTTC. V and J are TRBV4-1 and TRBJ2-5, with a tentative D call TRBD2 (6 bases). Per the germline V gene, CDR1 is MGHRA and CDR2 is YSYEKL. There are 14 residues in the CDR3. The V and J ends lost 1 base and 4 bases respectively, with 10 bases between them.

This rearrangement joins TRBV6-5 to TRBJ1-6; unclear D gene. CDR3 length: 15 amino acids. V lost 8 bases, J lost 4 bases, and 15 bases lay in between. Germline V lookup: CDR1 MNHEY, CDR2 SVGAGI. The CDR3 bases are TGTGCCAGCGTAACTAACAGCTTATATAATTCACCCCTCCACTTT. It translates to CASVTNSLYNSPLHF.

This chain's CDR3 is CSAPWGYTF. As DNA, the CDR3 is TGCAGTGCCCCCTGGGGCTACACCTTC. The V and J genes are TRBV20-1 and TRBJ1-2; D gene unclear. V was shortened by 6 bases and J by 8 bases, with 7 bases between the two germline ends. The CDR3 loop spans 9 amino acids. Germline CDR1 reads DFQATT; CDR2 reads SNEGSKA (reference sequence).

The chain couples TRBV9 to TRBJ1-4; D unresolved. Germline V gene sequence: CDR1 SGDLS, CDR2 YYNGEE. V was shortened by 4 bases and J by 2 bases, with 12 bases between the two germline ends. The CDR3 runs to 15 residues. For the CDR3, the DNA is TGTGCCAGCAGCCATCGCGGGAGGACTAATGAAAAACTGTTTTTT. Protein: CASSHRGRTNEKLFF.

V gene TRBV13 combines with J gene TRBJ1-5; the D is unclear. V lost 0 bases and J 6 bases, leaving 3 bases between the germline ends. CDR3 size: 12 residues. In germline, CDR1 is PRHDT, CDR2 FYEKMQ (reference sequence). CDR3 protein: CASSLGGQPQHF. In DNA form, the CDR3 reads TGTGCCAGCAGCTTAGGGGGTCAGCCCCAGCATTTT.

The rearrangement links TRBV4-1 to TRBJ2-3, with D possibly matching TRBD1 (6 bases). This CDR3 is built from 13 residues. CDR1 is MGHRA and CDR2 is YSYEKL in the germline V gene. Deletions cut 0 bases from V and 14 bases from J, with 15 bases between. The CDR3 region has the DNA TGCGCCAGCAGCCAAGAGGGGACAACGCTTACGTATTTT. Protein sequence: CASSQEGTTLTYF.

The chain recombines TRBV4-1 with TRBJ2-7; D gene ambiguous. With 1 base removed from V and 0 bases from J, the gap between germline ends came to 7 bases. The CDR3 contains 14 residues. CDR1 is MGHRA, CDR2 YSYEKL, per germline. DNA of the CDR3: TGCGCCAGCAGCCAAGGAGCACACTCCTACGAGCAGTACTTC. This encodes CASSQGAHSYEQYF.

The chain has TRBV7-9 and TRBJ2-7, with D unclear. Germline V lookup: CDR1 SEHNR, CDR2 FQNEAQ (reference sequence). V lost 1 base and J 2 bases, leaving 9 bases between the germline ends. The length of the CDR3 is 14 residues. The CDR3 DNA is TGTGCCAGCAGCTTAGTAAACATTCCCTACGAGCAGTACTTC. It codes for CASSLVNIPYEQYF.

This clone was found once. V gene TRBV9 combines with J gene TRBJ2-3; D possibly corresponds to TRBD1 (5 bases). Between the trimmed V and J ends, which lost 0 bases and 0 bases, there was a span of 8 bases. This CDR3 is built from 15 residues. Germline CDR1 is SGDLS and CDR2 is YYNGEE. The CDR3 loop reads CASSVGGSSTDTQYF. The CDR3 DNA is TGTGCCAGCAGCGTAGGGGGCAGCAGCACAGATACGCAGTATTTT.

This clone occurred a few times. This chain joins TRBV4-2 and TRBJ1-2; D gene unclear. Trimming pared 4 bases from V and 1 base from J, leaving 10 bases between. This CDR3 has 14 residues. Looked up from germline, CDR1 is LGHNA and CDR2 is YNFKEQ. In DNA form, the CDR3 reads TGTGCCAGCAGCCGAGATCGGGGTAACTATGGCTACACCTTC. As protein: CASSRDRGNYGYTF.

This chain uses TRBV6-1 with TRBJ2-7; D is undetermined. Germline V gives CDR1 MNHNS, CDR2 SASEGT. The V end was cut by 6 bases, the J end by 5 bases, with 17 bases between. The CDR3 runs 14 residues. DNA for the CDR3: TGTGCCAGCAGACCCGCCTGGGATCAGGACGAGCAGTACTTC. Protein product: CASRPAWDQDEQYF.

Comment on this clone: The sample has other DNA sequences that encode this CDR3 too. The chain is built from TRBV11-3 and TRBJ2-5; no definite D call. The CDR3 is 13 amino acids. V lost 4 bases and J lost 4, with 10 bases in between. CDR1 is SGHNT, CDR2 YENEEA, per germline. The CDR3 DNA reads TGTGCCAGCAGCTCAGACCTCCGAGAGACCCAGTACTTC. Its protein is CASSSDLRETQYF.

V and J are TRBV9 and TRBJ2-1; D uncertain. The CDR3 contains 12 residues. V was pared by 3 bases and J by 7 bases, with 8 bases between. Germline CDR1 is SGDLS and CDR2 is YYNGEE. The chain's CDR3 is CASSAVGNEQFF. The CDR3 nucleotides read TGTGCCAGCAGCGCAGTGGGGAATGAGCAGTTCTTC.

The chain recombines TRBV25-1 with TRBJ1-4; tentatively, D is TRBD1 (6 bases). V lost 1 base to trimming and J lost 3 bases, with 9 bases between them. CDR3 length: 15 residues. In germline, CDR1 is MGHDK, CDR2 SYGVNS. In nucleotides, the CDR3 is TGTGCCAGCAGTGAATTTTCAGGGGCTAATGAAAAACTGTTTTTT. It codes for CASSEFSGANEKLFF.